A single sample is the source of the 13 T cell receptor beta chains below, sequenced in a study of long-term antiretroviral therapy in people with HIV. immunoSEQ v3.0 was run at survey level. Assay used: immunoSEQ multiplex PCR; TCRdb lists only in-frame clones, some missing. The profile shows around 32,000 clones, 97% of them singletons. Sequencing used unsorted PBMCs, obtained 7.6 years after starting antiretroviral therapy. These receptors came from a man aged 25 to 45 with HIV.

The chain uses TRBV29-1 and TRBJ1-2, with D tentatively TRBD1 (6 bases). The CDR3 totals 13 residues. V was cut by 7 bases and J by 6 bases, with 18 bases left in between. Per germline, CDR1 SQVTM and CDR2 ANQGSEA. CDR3 residues: CSAWGGGDDGYTF. CDR3 sequence (DNA): TGCAGCGCCTGGGGGGGCGGGGACGATGGCTACACCTTC. The variable domain in full, with the rest retrieved from reference TRBV29-1 and TRBJ1-2, is SAVISQKPSRDICQRGTSLTIQCQVDSQVTMMFWYRQQPGQSLTLIATANQGSEATYESGFVIDKFPISRPNLTFSTLTVSNMSPEDSSIYLCSAWGGGDDGYTFGSGTRLTVV.

This chain links TRBV19 with TRBJ1-4; the D is unclear. V was shortened by 7 bases and J by 8 bases, with 14 bases between the two germline ends. The germline V gene has CDR1 LNHDA and CDR2 SQIVND (reference sequence). CDR3 length: 13 amino acids. CDR3 amino acids: CASNSRRMEKLFF. DNA for the CDR3: TGTGCCAGTAACTCCAGGAGAATGGAAAAACTGTTTTTT.

This chain connects TRBV27 to TRBJ2-3; D call uncertain. CDR1 MNHEY and CDR2 SMNVEV come from the germline V gene (reference sequence). Trimming cost V 2 bases and J 4 bases, with 16 bases left between them. The CDR3 runs 16 residues. This chain's CDR3 is CASSLAPHYGADTQYF. The CDR3 nucleotides are TGTGCCAGCAGTTTAGCCCCCCACTACGGCGCAGATACGCAGTATTTT.

The gene calls are TRBV19 and TRBJ1-1; TRBD1 might be the D (5 bases). Germline CDR1 LNHDA, CDR2 SQIVND (reference sequence). This CDR3 has 15 amino acids. Trimming shortened V by 6 bases and J by 8 bases, and 22 bases separated the two germline ends. The CDR3 region has the DNA TGTGCCAGTAGGCCCACAGGCCCCGGAGAGAGAGAAGCTTTCTTT. The encoded protein is CASRPTGPGEREAFF.

This chain links TRBV6-5 with TRBJ2-2; 9 bases line up with TRBD1. The CDR3 has 15 residues. V gave up 6 bases and J gave up 5 bases; unmatched junction bases: 7. Germline values: CDR1 MNHEY, CDR2 SVGAGI. The CDR3 DNA reads TGTGCCAGCAGCCGCGACAGGGGGGGAACCGGGGAGCTGTTTTTT. Amino acid sequence: CASSRDRGGTGELFF.

This chain uses TRBV6-1 with TRBJ2-7; a possible D gene is TRBD1 (5 bases). This CDR3 region has 14 residues. CDR1 is MNHNS, CDR2 SASEGT, per germline. Trimming shortened V by 2 bases and J by 6 bases, and 14 bases separated the two germline ends. The CDR3 DNA sequence: TGTGCCAGCAGTGAAAGGGCAGGGAATTCCGAGCAGTACTTC. As protein: CASSERAGNSEQYF.

V usage is TRBV6-5 and J usage is TRBJ2-5; TRBD1 aligns across 7 bases. This CDR3 is 13 amino acids long. Losses at the gene ends were 6 bases for V and 1 base for J; bases not matched to a gene: 2. Germline CDR1 and CDR2: MNHEY and SVGAGI. CDR3 in DNA: TGTGCCAGCAGCACAGGGGCCCAAGAGACCCAGTACTTC. Amino acid sequence: CASSTGAQETQYF.

This chain connects TRBV6-6 to TRBJ1-1, with TRBD1 as a possible D gene (5 bases). The CDR3 spans 13 residues. Trimming shortened V by 4 bases and J by 10 bases, and 16 bases separated the two germline ends. Germline values: CDR1 MNHNY, CDR2 SVGAGI (reference sequence). The CDR3 here is CASSFGTDIRAFF. In DNA, the CDR3 is TGTGCCAGCAGTTTCGGGACCGACATCAGAGCTTTCTTT.

This chain connects TRBV6-5 to TRBJ2-7, with TRBD2 as a possible D gene (6 bases). The CDR3 contains 13 residues. The V gene lost 6 bases and the J gene lost 5 bases, with 14 bases spanning the gap. CDR1 MNHEY and CDR2 SVGAGI come from the germline V gene. The CDR3 nucleotides are TGTGCCAGCAGCGGGAGTAGGGGCAACGAGCAGTACTTC. Protein sequence: CASSGSRGNEQYF.

This clone was counted once. The V gene is TRBV19, the J gene TRBJ2-7; TRBD2 matches at 11 bases. The germline gives CDR1 LNHDA, CDR2 SQIVND (reference sequence). The CDR3 sequence is 19 residues long. The V gene end was trimmed by 9 bases and the J gene end by 4 bases; junction bases not matched to a gene: 23. CDR3 nucleotides: TGTGCCAGGGGTATCCAGTCCGGGACTAGCGGCACCCCCGCTTACGAGCAGTACTTC. Its translation is CARGIQSGTSGTPAYEQYF.

The V call is TRBV9, the J call TRBJ1-5; D is unresolved. The germline V gene has CDR1 SGDLS and CDR2 YYNGEE. There are 15 residues in the CDR3. Trimming pared 4 bases from V and 0 bases from J, leaving 11 bases between. The CDR3 bases are TGTGCCAGCAGCTTAGACTGGGGTAGCAATCAGCCCCAGCATTTT. It yields the protein CASSLDWGSNQPQHF.

Regarding this clone: A read error may produce the germline difference seen at one junction end. The V call is TRBV7-3, the J call TRBJ2-2; D remains ambiguous. Looked up from germline, CDR1 is SGHTA and CDR2 is FQGTGA. The length of the CDR3 is 13 residues. The CDR3 DNA reads as TGTGCCAGCAGTTTAACCTACACCGGGGAGCTGTTTTTT. It codes for CASSLTYTGELFF.

The chain is built from TRBV7-8 and TRBJ1-1; TRBD1 matches 10 bases. The germline V gene encodes CDR1 SGHVS and CDR2 FQNEAQ. Unmatched junction bases numbered 26, after V lost 4 bases and J lost 6 bases. This CDR3 is built from 21 residues. Here the CDR3 reads CASSSHSGDRGSWGFIPEAFF. As DNA, the CDR3 is TGTGCCAGCAGCTCTCATAGCGGGGACAGGGGTTCCTGGGGGTTCATCCCTGAAGCTTTCTTT.